This T cell receptor (beta chain) was sequenced for a study of immune characterization of retroperitoneal liposarcoma. With regard to this clonotype: A much larger clone differs by one base, so this may be a read error.

A single record per CDR3 protein comes from TCRdb applying MiXCR to the PCR reads. The sample holds approximately 9,700 distinct CDR3 sequences, around 30% seen once. CDR3 length: 15 residues. Looked up from germline, CDR1 is MNHNY and CDR2 is SVGAGI (reference sequence). V was pared by 2 bases and J by 0 bases, with 0 bases of the junction left unmatched. The chain couples TRBV6-6 to TRBJ2-1; 8 positions match TRBD2. This sequence was found in a male donor with retroperitoneal liposarcoma. Sequenced input: tumor tissue. The CDR3 DNA reads TGTGCCAGCAGTTACAGCGGGAGCTCCTACAATGAGCAGTTCTTC. Protein sequence: CASSYSGSSYNEQFF.